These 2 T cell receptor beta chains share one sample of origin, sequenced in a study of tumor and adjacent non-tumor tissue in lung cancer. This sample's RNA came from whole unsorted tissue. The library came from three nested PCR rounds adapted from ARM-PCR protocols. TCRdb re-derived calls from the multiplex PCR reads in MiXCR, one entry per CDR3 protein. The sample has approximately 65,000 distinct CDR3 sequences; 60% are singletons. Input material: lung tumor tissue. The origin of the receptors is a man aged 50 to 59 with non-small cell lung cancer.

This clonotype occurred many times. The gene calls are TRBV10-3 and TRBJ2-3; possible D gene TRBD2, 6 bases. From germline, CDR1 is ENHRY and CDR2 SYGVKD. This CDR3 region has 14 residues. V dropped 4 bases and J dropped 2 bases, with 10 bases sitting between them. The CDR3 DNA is TGTGCCATCAGTGCAGGACTACTCACAGATACGCAGTATTTT. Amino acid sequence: CAISAGLLTDTQYF.

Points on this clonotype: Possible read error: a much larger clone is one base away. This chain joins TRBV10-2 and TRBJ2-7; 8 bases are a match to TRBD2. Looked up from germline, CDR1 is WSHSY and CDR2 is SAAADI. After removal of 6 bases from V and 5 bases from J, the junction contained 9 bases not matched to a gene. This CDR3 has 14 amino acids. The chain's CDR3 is CASSPTSESHEQYF. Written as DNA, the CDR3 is TGCGCCAGCAGCCCGACTAGCGAGAGCCACGAGCAGTACTTC.